This entry is about one TCR beta chain. Its specificity is unknown. Time point specified: persistent/refractory GD, antithyroid drugs over 5 years with positive TRAb. After RNA was extracted from PBMCs, the TCR library was made from it. Combining iRepertoire HTBI primers with Arm-PCR of CDR3 regions, the authors built TCR beta libraries. TCRdb re-analysed the multiplex PCR reads in MiXCR, keeping a single row per CDR3 protein. The sample carries roughly 400,000 distinct CDR3 sequences, roughly 20% recorded once. Losses at the gene ends were 6 bases for V and 8 bases for J; bases not matched to a gene: 10. The germline gives CDR1 DFQATT, CDR2 SNEGSKA (reference sequence). The CDR3 covers 14 residues. This entry comes from a study of regulatory T cells in long-lasting Graves disease. Findings and limits, study-wide: When disease was persistent, TRBV28, TRBJ1-2 and TRBJ2-5 were the favored segments.

The sample consisted of peripheral blood mononuclear cells (PBMCs), taken when the disease was refractory, from a patient treated with antithyroid drugs. The chain carries TRBV20-1 and TRBJ1-2; 12 positions agree with TRBD1. The receptor was isolated from a female donor with Graves disease. The CDR3 DNA reads as TGCAGTGCCACCGGGACAGGGGGCGGGTTGGGCTACACCTTC. It yields the protein CSATGTGGGLGYTF.